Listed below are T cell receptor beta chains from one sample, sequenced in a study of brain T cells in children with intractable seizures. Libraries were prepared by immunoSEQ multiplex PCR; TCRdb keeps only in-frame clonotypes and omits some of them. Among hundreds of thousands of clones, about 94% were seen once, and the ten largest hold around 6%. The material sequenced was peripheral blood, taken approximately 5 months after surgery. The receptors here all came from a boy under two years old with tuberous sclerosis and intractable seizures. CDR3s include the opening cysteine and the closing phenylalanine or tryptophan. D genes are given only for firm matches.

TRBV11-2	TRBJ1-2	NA	CASSLIQTNYGYTF
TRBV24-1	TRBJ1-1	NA	CATSDFQGTEAFF
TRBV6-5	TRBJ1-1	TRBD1	CASSYTYRGKDTEAFF
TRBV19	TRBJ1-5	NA	CASRPGYSNQPQHF
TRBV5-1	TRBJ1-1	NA	CASSLGTEAFF
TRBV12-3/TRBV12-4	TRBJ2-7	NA	CASSLSVSYEQYF
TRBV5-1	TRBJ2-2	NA	CASSLAGGNTGELFF
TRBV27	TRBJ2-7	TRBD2	CASSPAGTILIYEQYF
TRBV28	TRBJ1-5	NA	CASSLGANQPQHF
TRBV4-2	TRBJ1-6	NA	CASSRTGFPAPYNSPLHF
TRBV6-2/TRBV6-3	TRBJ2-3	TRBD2	CASSYWTSGGATDTQYF
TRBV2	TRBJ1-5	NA	CASTGSGGTQPQHF
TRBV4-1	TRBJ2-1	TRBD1	CASRRLTGTGYNEQFF
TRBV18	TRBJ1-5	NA	CASSPSRDGNQPQHF
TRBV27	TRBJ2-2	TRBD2	CASTRLAGLTGELFF
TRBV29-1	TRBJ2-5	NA	CSVMDSFQETQYF
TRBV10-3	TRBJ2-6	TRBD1	CAISVGTGVSSGANVLTF
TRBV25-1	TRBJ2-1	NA	CASSEHRQGLYNEQFF
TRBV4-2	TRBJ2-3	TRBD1	CASSQGTGLSTDTQYF
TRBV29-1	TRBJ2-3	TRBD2	CSVDPQGLAGNTDTQYF
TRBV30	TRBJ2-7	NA	CAWSVGGGGAYEQYF
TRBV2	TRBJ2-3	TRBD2	CASSFRDYHVITSTDTQYF
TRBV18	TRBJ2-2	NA	CASSPQNTGELFF
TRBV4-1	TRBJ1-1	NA	CASSQVAVGGTEAFF
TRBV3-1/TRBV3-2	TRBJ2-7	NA	CASSRETLADEQYF
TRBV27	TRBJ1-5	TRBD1	CASSHWTGLNSNQPQHF
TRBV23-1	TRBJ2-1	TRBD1	CASTRTGGNNEQFF
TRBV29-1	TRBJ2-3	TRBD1	CSGGTGRSTDTQYF
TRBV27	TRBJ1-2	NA	CASSFNQYYGYTF
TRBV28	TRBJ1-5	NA	CASSWGGQPQHF
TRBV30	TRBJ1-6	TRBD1	CAWSVRWGQGNSPLHF
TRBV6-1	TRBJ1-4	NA	CASSVIVGTAFEKLFF
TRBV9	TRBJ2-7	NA	CASSVGGEDSYEQYF
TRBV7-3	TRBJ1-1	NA	CASSLWGGNTEAFF
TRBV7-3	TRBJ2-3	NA	CASSLIGDTQYF